The sample holds a few counts of the clone carrying this TCR beta chain. The data belong to a study of T cells in Graves' hyperthyroidism and ophthalmopathy. Trimming took off 1 base at V and 2 bases at J, with 17 bases between the two ends. Germline CDR1 SEHNR, CDR2 FQNEAQ (reference sequence). The CDR3 is 17 residues long. The CDR3 regions of TCR beta were amplified from RNA transcripts. TCR CDR3 regions were first amplified by RT-PCR with HTBI primers. TCRdb itself ran the multiplex PCR reads through MiXCR, one entry per CDR3 protein. The sample contains approximately 600,000 distinct CDR3 sequences, roughly 15% of which appear only once.

Source material: blood. J is TRBJ1-1 and V is TRBV7-9; D is ambiguous. This clonotype originated in a woman aged 30 to 39 with Graves' hyperthyroidism. The CDR3 region has the DNA TGTGCCAGCAGCTTAGATTTGGCAGGACCGCCCAACACTGAAGCTTTCTTT. Its translation is CASSLDLAGPPNTEAFF.